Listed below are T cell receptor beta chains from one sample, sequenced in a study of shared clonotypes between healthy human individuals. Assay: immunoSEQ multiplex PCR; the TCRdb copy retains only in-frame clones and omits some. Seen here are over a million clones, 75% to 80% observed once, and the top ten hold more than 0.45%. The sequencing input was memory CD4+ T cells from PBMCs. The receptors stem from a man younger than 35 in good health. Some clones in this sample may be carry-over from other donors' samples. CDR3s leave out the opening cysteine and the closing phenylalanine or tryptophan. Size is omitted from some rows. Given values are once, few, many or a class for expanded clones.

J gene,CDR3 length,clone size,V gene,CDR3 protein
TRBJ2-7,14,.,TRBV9,ASSVGVAGDSYEQY
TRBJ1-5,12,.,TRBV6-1,ASNRGSRNQPQH
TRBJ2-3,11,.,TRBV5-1,ASSLEKGDTQY
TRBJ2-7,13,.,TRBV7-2,ASSLGSGSLYEQY
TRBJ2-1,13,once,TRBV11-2,ASSFLDYSYNEQF
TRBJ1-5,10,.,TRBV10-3,AISAGNQPQH
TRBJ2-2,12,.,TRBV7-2,ASSLARWTGELF
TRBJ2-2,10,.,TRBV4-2,ASSQAAGELF
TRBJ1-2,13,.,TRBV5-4,ASSLVSGQGYGYT
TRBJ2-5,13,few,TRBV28,ASSWDRGPQETQY
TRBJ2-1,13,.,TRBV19,ASSIELVGSNEQF
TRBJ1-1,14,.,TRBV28,ASSSPFGLRNTEAF
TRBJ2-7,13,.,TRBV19,ASSLTSGSLDEQY
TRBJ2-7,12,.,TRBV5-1,ASSLGDLSYEQY
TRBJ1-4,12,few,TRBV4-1,ASSHGQANEKLF
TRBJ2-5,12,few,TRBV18,ASSRDSEAETQY
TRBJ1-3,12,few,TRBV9,ASSLTFAGNTIH
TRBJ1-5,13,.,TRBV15,ATSRDDRGAQPQH
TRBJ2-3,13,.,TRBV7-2,ASSSQLASTDTQY
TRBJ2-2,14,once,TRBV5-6,ASHLSRALGTGELF
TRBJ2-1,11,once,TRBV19,ASGAGQRGEQF
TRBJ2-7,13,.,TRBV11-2,ASSPPGAPSYEQY
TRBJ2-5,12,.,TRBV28,ASSPAGSGETQY
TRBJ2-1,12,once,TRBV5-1,ASSLPDTYNEQF
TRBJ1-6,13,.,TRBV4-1,ASSQESLDDSPLH
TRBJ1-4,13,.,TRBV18,ASSPEGGRGEKLF
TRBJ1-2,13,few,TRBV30,AWRVQGTANYGYT
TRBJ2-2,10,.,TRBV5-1,ASSLGSGKLF
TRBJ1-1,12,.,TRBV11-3,ASSRTGPDTEAF
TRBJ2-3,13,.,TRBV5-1,ASSVSGRSTDTQY
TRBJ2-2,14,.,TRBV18,ASSPGLFANTGELF
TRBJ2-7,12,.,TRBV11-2,ASSLDRRQGEQY
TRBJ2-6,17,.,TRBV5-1,ASSYRGLLGVSGANVLT
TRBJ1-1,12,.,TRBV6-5,ASSSTRVIREAF
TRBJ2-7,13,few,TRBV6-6,ASSYSRDTSYEQY
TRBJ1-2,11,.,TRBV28,ASRRTVWYGYT
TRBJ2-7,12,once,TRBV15,ATSSPLRGNEQY
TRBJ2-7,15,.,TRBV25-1,ASRKELAGRASCEQY
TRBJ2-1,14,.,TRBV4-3,ASSRAPTSSYNEQF
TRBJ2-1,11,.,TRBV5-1,ASSRGGSNEQF
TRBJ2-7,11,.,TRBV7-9,ASSLDGAVEQY